The entry below gives a single T cell receptor beta chain sequence along with its context. In contrast to the negatively isolated CD8+ and CD4+ T cells, TEMRA cells were FACS-enriched. These data are taken from a study of CD8 T cells in Susac syndrome. An input of about 0.5 to 1 ug of RNA was subjected to reverse transcription using random hexamers. TCRdb re-derived calls from the immunoSEQ multiplex PCR reads in MiXCR, one entry per CDR3 protein. The sample has 150,000 or so distinct CDR3 sequences; just under 95% are singletons. The germline V gene has CDR1 MNHNS and CDR2 SASEGT. The ends were cut back, 5 bases at V and 7 bases at J, with 9 bases in the middle. This CDR3 is built from 12 residues.

J is TRBJ2-1 and V is TRBV6-1; D ambiguous. The sequence came from a human donor with Susac syndrome. The source material was CD4+ T cells from PBMCs. CDR3 amino acids: CASSPELNEQFF. The CDR3, as DNA: TGTGCCAGCAGTCCGGAATTGAATGAGCAGTTCTTC.